The 15 T cell receptor beta chains reported below all come from one sample, sequenced in a study of neoadjuvant anti-PD-1 for oral cavity cancer. Regarding time point: after neoadjuvant nivolumab, at surgical resection. Produced via immunoSEQ multiplex PCR; TCRdb's table is partial and in-frame only. This table holds over 10,000 clones, roughly two thirds found once. The specimen was PBMCs, collected after nivolumab (anti-PD-1) treatment. The receptors were sampled from a person aged 40-85 years with oral cavity squamous cell carcinoma.

Only one count was recorded for this clone. V usage is TRBV11-2 and J usage is TRBJ2-1; 9 bases are a match to TRBD2. CDR3 length: 15 amino acids. Unmatched junction bases numbered 5, after V lost 4 bases and J lost 4 bases. CDR1 is SGHAT, CDR2 FQNNGV, per germline. For the CDR3, the DNA is TGTGCCAGCAGCTCTATCGCGGGAGGGTACAATGAGCAGTTCTTC. Its translation is CASSSIAGGYNEQFF.

The chain recombines TRBV5-4 with TRBJ2-2; TRBD2 is a possible D gene (6 bases). The CDR3 totals 16 residues. Trimming pared 5 bases from V and 4 bases from J, leaving 18 bases between. Germline lookup yields CDR1 SGHNT and CDR2 YYREEE (reference sequence). CDR3 in DNA: TGTGCCAGCAGTCGTCGATCCGGGAGCGGCACCGGGGAGCTGTTTTTT. It codes for CASSRRSGSGTGELFF.

The chain carries TRBV6-1 and TRBJ2-5, with D possibly matching TRBD2 (6 bases). With the DNA end fitting TRBJ2-7 better, the J assignment may be wrong. CDR1 MNHNS and CDR2 SASEGT come from the germline V gene. The CDR3 has 15 amino acids. The CDR3 here is CASSEAGEVSGEQYF. Written as DNA, the CDR3 is TGTGCCAGCAGTGAAGCGGGTGAAGTTAGCGGCGAGCAGTACTTC.

This clone was seen only a few times. The chain links TRBV29-1 to TRBJ1-5; 9 bases align to TRBD1. Per the germline V gene, CDR1 is SQVTM and CDR2 is ANQGSEA. The CDR3 is 13 amino acids. The J segment lost 5 bases and the V segment lost 8 bases, leaving 7 bases of the junction unmatched. CDR3 sequence reads: CSSGQGPDQPQHF. DNA for the CDR3: TGCAGCTCAGGACAGGGGCCAGATCAGCCCCAGCATTTT.

The chain couples TRBV6-6 to TRBJ2-2, with D maybe TRBD1 (6 bases). V shed 4 bases and J shed 1 base, with 10 bases lying between them. The germline V gene has CDR1 MNHNY and CDR2 SVGAGI (reference sequence). The CDR3 has 15 amino acids. The CDR3 loop reads CASSSDSWNTGELFF. The CDR3 DNA follows: TGTGCCAGCAGTTCGGACAGTTGGAACACCGGGGAGCTGTTTTTT.

V gene TRBV6-1 combines with J gene TRBJ1-1, with D possibly TRBD1 on 5 matching bases. Looked up from germline, CDR1 is MNHNS and CDR2 is SASEGT. Trimming pared 4 bases from V and 2 bases from J, leaving 11 bases between. This CDR3 has 14 residues. CDR3 nucleotides: TGTGCCAGCAGTGTTAGGGACCACAACACTGAAGCTTTCTTT. Its protein is CASSVRDHNTEAFF.

This clone was seen once. This chain links TRBV7-9 with TRBJ1-4; TRBD1 agrees at 8 bases. This CDR3 is 14 amino acids long. The trim removed 5 bases at V and 8 bases at J, leaving 7 bases unmatched. CDR1 SEHNR and CDR2 FQNEAQ come from the germline V gene (reference sequence). The CDR3 nucleotides read TGTGCCAGCAGCCAAGGACAGGGTAGGGAAAAACTGTTTTTT. It is translated as CASSQGQGREKLFF.

This clone was picked up one time. The chain is built from TRBV5-1 and TRBJ1-2; possible D gene TRBD1, 6 bases. This CDR3 is built from 15 residues. V gave up 0 bases and J gave up 0 bases, with 9 bases separating them. The germline V gene has CDR1 SGHRS and CDR2 YFSETQ. CDR3 sequence reads: CASSLVAGANYGYTF. CDR3 sequence (DNA): TGCGCCAGCAGCTTGGTTGCAGGGGCTAACTATGGCTACACCTTC. Based on the CDR3 plus reference TRBV5-1 and TRBJ1-2, the full variable domain is KAGVTQTPRYLIKTRGQQVTLSCSPISGHRSVSWYQQTPGQGLQFLFEYFSETQRNKGNFPGRFSGRQFSNSRSEMNVSTLELGDSALYLCASSLVAGANYGYTFGSGTRLTVV.

This clone has just a few counts. This chain links TRBV6-1 with TRBJ1-5; D perhaps matches TRBD1 (5 bases). The CDR3 contains 16 residues. CDR1 is MNHNS and CDR2 is SASEGT in the germline V gene. The V and J ends lost 2 bases and 2 bases respectively, with 13 bases between them. The CDR3 region has the DNA TGTGCCAGCAGTGAATGGGGGGGGTCCCGCAATCAGCCCCAGCATTTT. Translation: CASSEWGGSRNQPQHF.

V gene TRBV9 combines with J gene TRBJ1-1, with a possible D match to TRBD1 (6 bases). V was clipped by 0 bases and J by 3 bases, with 9 bases between them. Looked up from germline, CDR1 is SGDLS and CDR2 is YYNGEE. CDR3 length equals 14 residues. CDR3 sequence (DNA): TGTGCCAGCAGCGTAGGGGACATGTACACTGAAGCTTTCTTT. Protein product: CASSVGDMYTEAFF.

The chain carries TRBV2 and TRBJ1-1; unclear D gene. The CDR3 length is 15 residues. V gave up 3 bases and J gave up 2 bases, with 13 bases separating them. CDR1 is SNHLY and CDR2 is FYNNEI in the germline V gene. The CDR3 spells CASSEDYPTNTEAFF. The CDR3, as DNA: TGTGCCAGCAGTGAGGACTATCCTACCAACACTGAAGCTTTCTTT.

This chain links TRBV6-5 with TRBJ2-2; D unresolved. Trimming pared 4 bases from V and 0 bases from J, leaving 0 bases between. Germline CDR1 reads MNHEY; CDR2 reads SVGAGI. The CDR3 consists of 12 residues. CDR3 in amino acids: CASSSNTGELFF. The CDR3 nucleotides are TGTGCCAGCAGTTCGAACACCGGGGAGCTGTTTTTT.

This chain uses TRBV9 with TRBJ2-3; the D gene could be TRBD1 or TRBD2 (6 bases each). V gave up 4 bases and J gave up 9 bases, with 18 bases separating them. The germline V gene has CDR1 SGDLS and CDR2 YYNGEE. The CDR3 is 14 amino acids. This CDR3 reads CASSPNGGGPTQYF. The CDR3 nucleotides are TGTGCCAGCAGCCCGAACGGTGGGGGGCCCACGCAGTATTTT.

J is TRBJ1-1 and V is TRBV30; 7 bases match TRBD1. Trimming removed 7 bases from V and 3 bases from J; junction bases left unmatched: 5. CDR3 size: 12 residues. Per the germline V gene, CDR1 is GTSNPN and CDR2 is SVGIG (reference sequence). CDR3 bases: TGTGCCTCGGGAGGACAGGACACTGAAGCTTTCTTT. Its protein product is CASGGQDTEAFF.

The table lists this clone with a count of one. The genes are TRBV30 and TRBJ2-1; tentatively, D is TRBD1 (5 bases). Germline CDR1 GTSNPN, CDR2 SVGIG (reference sequence). Trimming stripped 8 bases from V and 8 bases from J, with 19 bases between. The CDR3 length is 13 residues. Here the CDR3 DNA reads TGTGCCAGGGGTCTAGGCGTAGGCGATGAGCAGTTCTTC. This sequence encodes CARGLGVGDEQFF.